This T cell receptor beta chain was profiled in a study of cytomegalovirus exposure and HLA in healthy donors. The donors were in the roughly 120-subject validation cohort; that cohort was separate from the roughly 730-subject first cohort. Germline assignment: CDR1 MDHEN and CDR2 SYDVKM. The V gene lost 7 bases and the J gene lost 2 bases, with 15 bases spanning the gap. The CDR3 spans 14 residues. About this clone: Its antigen is unidentified.

The study, taken as a whole, reports: About 180 TCR beta chains were listed as cytomegalovirus-associated.

Repertoires were generated with immunoSEQ multiplex PCR, while TCRdb's copy carries only in-frame clones and drops some. The sample yields 180,000 or so clones, approximately 86% seen once. Material for sequencing was PBMCs. The rearrangement uses TRBV28 and TRBJ2-7, with D possibly matching TRBD2 (6 bases). The receptor was derived from a man aged 25-45 years in good health and CMV-seropositive. DNA of the CDR3: TGTGCCAGCATCTCGCCCGGGGGACCCTACGAGCAGTACTTC. As protein: CASISPGGPYEQYF.